What follows are 19 T cell receptor beta chains derived from one specimen sequenced in a study of T cell repertoires in cytomegalovirus infection. These receptors lack a known antigen. TCRdb re-called the reads through MiXCR, storing one row per CDR3 protein. The sample lists hundreds of thousands of distinct CDR3 sequences; approximately 32% were seen once. The specimen comprised cultured PBMCs, sampled from culture after CMV antigen stimulation. The receptors were gathered from a human donor in good health (CMV status not recorded). Some clones in this sample may be carry-over from other donors' samples.

A single count supports this clonotype. The CDR3 DNA reads TGTGCCAGCAGTTACAGTTATGGCTACACCTTC. It is translated as CASSYSYGYTF. This sequence joins TRBV6-2 or TRBV6-3 and TRBJ1-2, with unresolved D. Between the trimmed V and J ends, which lost 2 bases and 5 bases, there was a span of 3 bases. Germline-derived CDR1 and CDR2 are MNHEY and SVGEGT. The CDR3 extends over 11 amino acids.

A few counts support this clonotype. A much larger clone is a single base away; this may be a read error. The rearrangement joins TRBV7-6 to TRBJ2-7, with D maybe TRBD1 (5 bases). The germline V gene has CDR1 SGHVS and CDR2 FNYEAQ. V lost 0 bases and J 3 bases, leaving 6 bases between the germline ends. The CDR3 loop spans 13 amino acids. The CDR3: CASSLARDYEQYF. The DNA for the CDR3 is TGTGCCAGCAGCTTAGCCAGGGACTACGAGCAGTACTTC.

For the CDR3, the DNA is TGCGCCAGCAGTGATGGGGTTCGGCAGCCCCAGCATTTT. As protein: CASSDGVRQPQHF. V gene TRBV10-2 combines with J gene TRBJ1-5; D ambiguous. Trimming shortened V by 3 bases and J by 7 bases, and 10 bases separated the two germline ends. The germline gives CDR1 WSHSY, CDR2 SAAADI. The CDR3 is made up of 13 amino acids.

Only a few counts were recorded for this clonotype. The chain is built from TRBV7-8 and TRBJ2-7; a weak D match, TRBD2 (5 bases). The CDR3 contains 13 residues. V was pared by 10 bases and J by 2 bases, with 15 bases between. Germline V gene data show CDR1 as SGHVS and CDR2 as FQNEAQ. The chain's CDR3 is CATSALTTYEQYF. The CDR3 DNA reads TGTGCCACATCGGCGCTGACTACCTACGAGCAGTACTTC.

The V call is TRBV12-3 or TRBV12-4, the J call TRBJ1-2; D is ambiguous. V shed 5 bases and J shed 0 bases, with 10 bases lying between them. The CDR3 contains 14 residues. The CDR3 nucleotides are TGTGCCAGCAGTCCTGGTATTCCTAACTATGGCTACACCTTC. This gives the protein CASSPGIPNYGYTF.

A word on this clonotype: Given the absence of the conserved phenylalanine or tryptophan at the CDR3 end, a read error is likely. The chain is built from TRBV11-2 and TRBJ2-5, with 7 positions matching TRBD2. V was clipped by 1 base and J by 4 bases; unmatched bases: 3. In germline, CDR1 is SGHAT, CDR2 FQNNGV. The CDR3 has 14 residues. CDR3 bases: TGTGCCAGCAGCTTAGGGGGGGGAAGAGAGACCCAGTACTCC. Its protein is CASSLGGGRETQYS.

V and J are TRBV4-2 and TRBJ1-2, with a tentative D call TRBD1 (5 bases). Trimming took 1 base from V and 4 from J, leaving 19 bases between them. Germline loops: CDR1 LGHNA, CDR2 YNFKEQ. This CDR3 contains 17 residues. The DNA of the CDR3 is TGTGCCAGCAGCCAAGGTTTGCCCTGGGTGAGGGGCTATGGCTACACCTTC. Protein sequence: CASSQGLPWVRGYGYTF.

V gene TRBV15 combines with J gene TRBJ1-5; TRBD1 aligns across 7 bases. CDR1 LNHNV and CDR2 YYDKDF come from the germline V gene (reference sequence). The junction had 9 bases not matched to a gene; V was cut back by 5 bases and J by 2 bases. CDR3 size: 16 residues. CDR3 sequence: CATSPRQGTRNQPQHF. The CDR3 DNA is TGTGCCACCAGCCCTAGACAGGGCACTCGCAATCAGCCCCAGCATTTT.

The chain recombines TRBV6-5 with TRBJ2-3, with D possibly being TRBD1 (5 bases). Germline V gene lookup returns CDR1 MNHEY and CDR2 SVGAGI. The CDR3 is made up of 13 amino acids. V was shortened by 6 bases and J by 3 bases, with 10 bases between the two germline ends. CDR3 residues: CASSRDWTDTQYF. The DNA for the CDR3 is TGTGCCAGCAGCAGGGATTGGACAGATACGCAGTATTTT.

The chain is built from TRBV20-1 and TRBJ2-7; TRBD2 aligns across 8 bases. The V gene's germline CDR1 is DFQATT and CDR2 SNEGSKA (reference sequence). The CDR3 is 12 residues long. V gave up 5 bases and J gave up 5 bases; unmatched junction bases: 5. The CDR3 loop is CSARTSLHEQYF. The CDR3 nucleotides read TGCAGTGCTCGGACTAGCCTCCACGAGCAGTACTTC.

This clonotype has a single count. The chain combines TRBV7-2 with TRBJ2-7; D unresolved. CDR1 is SGHTA, CDR2 FQGNSA, per germline. This CDR3 has 15 amino acids. V lost 3 bases and J 2 bases, leaving 14 bases between the germline ends. The CDR3 sequence is CASSLSRGSPYEQYF. The CDR3 nucleotides are TGTGCCAGCAGCTTGAGTCGTGGCAGCCCCTACGAGCAGTACTTC.

V usage is TRBV10-3 and J usage is TRBJ2-6, with 9 bases matching TRBD1. Germline V CDR1 and CDR2: ENHRY, SYGVKD. This CDR3 contains 18 residues. The V and J ends lost 4 bases and 0 bases, in that order; junction bases with no gene match: 7. DNA for the CDR3: TGTGCCATCAGTGGGGGACAGGGCCCTTCCTCTGGGGCCAACGTCCTGACTTTC. Translation gives CAISGGQGPSSGANVLTF.

At least ten counts were recorded for this clonotype. The chain joins TRBV7-2 to TRBJ2-2, with 7 nucleotides matching TRBD1. Germline V gene sequence: CDR1 SGHTA, CDR2 FQGNSA. The CDR3 runs to 14 residues. V lost 6 bases and J lost 6; bases outside the gene matches: 7. CDR3 bases: TGTGCCAGCAGACTAGGACAGGCCCCCGGGGAGCTGTTTTTT. Protein product: CASRLGQAPGELFF.

The chain combines TRBV28 with TRBJ2-3; TRBD1 matches at 7 bases. The CDR3 has 13 residues. Germline lookup yields CDR1 MDHEN and CDR2 SYDVKM. V lost 4 bases, J lost 8 bases, and 6 bases stayed unmatched. CDR3 bases: TGTGCCAGCAGTTCCCAGGGGGACAGTACGCAGTATTTT. Its protein is CASSSQGDSTQYF.

The chain combines TRBV6-2 or TRBV6-3 with TRBJ1-4; 7 bases are a match to TRBD1. In germline, CDR1 is MNHEY, CDR2 SVGEGT. The CDR3 runs 15 residues. The trim removed 2 bases at V and 8 bases at J, leaving 8 bases unmatched. The CDR3 loop is CASSYRLEGGEKLFF. The CDR3 DNA is TGTGCCAGCAGTTACAGACTGGAAGGGGGCGAAAAACTGTTTTTT.

This clonotype was found many times. The chain carries TRBV19 and TRBJ2-4; no clear D. V was cut by 1 base and J by 9 bases, with 13 bases left in between. The CDR3 has 14 amino acids. Germline-derived CDR1 and CDR2 are LNHDA and SQIVND (reference sequence). The CDR3 coding sequence is TGTGCCAGTAGTATAGGCGGAGCCCAAGGCATTCAGTACTTC. It specifies CASSIGGAQGIQYF.

This clonotype was observed a handful of times. The chain carries TRBV12-3 or TRBV12-4 and TRBJ2-7; TRBD1 matches 10 bases. The CDR3 sequence is 14 residues long. Unmatched junction bases numbered 9, after V lost 5 bases and J lost 8 bases. CDR3 protein: CASSPGQGLGQQYF. Written as DNA, the CDR3 is TGTGCCAGCAGTCCGGGACAGGGGCTGGGTCAGCAGTACTTC.

This clonotype was counted only a few times. This chain uses TRBV6-5 with TRBJ2-2, with 9 positions matching TRBD2. Germline-derived CDR1 and CDR2 are MNHEY and SVGAGI. CDR3 length: 16 residues. The V and J ends lost 3 bases and 7 bases, in that order; junction bases with no gene match: 9. The CDR3 DNA sequence: TGTGCCAGCAGTTATTCGGCGGGGGGGCCGGACGGGGAGCTGTTTTTT. Encoded protein: CASSYSAGGPDGELFF.

The sample holds a few counts of this clonotype. The DNA of the CDR3 is TGTGCCAGCAGATACCGGGACAGGGATTCCTACGAGCAGTACTTC. This sequence encodes CASRYRDRDSYEQYF. The chain couples TRBV6-5 to TRBJ2-7; 9 bases line up with TRBD1. Germline CDR1 reads MNHEY; CDR2 reads SVGAGI. This CDR3 region has 15 residues. Germline trimming cut 6 bases from V and 1 base from J; bases unmatched to any gene: 7.